The 32 T cell receptor beta chains below come from one sample, sequenced in a study of CD8+CD57+ T cells in acquired aplastic anemia. Profiles of TCR beta VDJ and CDR3 were generated from a genomic DNA template. MiXCR was run by TCRdb on the reads, yielding one entry per CDR3 protein. The sample has about 81,000 distinct CDR3 sequences, around 42% seen once. Sequenced: sorted CD4+, CD8+, or CD8+CD57+ T cells (not recorded which) from PBMCs. These receptors all come from a human donor in good health, serving as a control.

This clonotype has a count of ten or more. The gene calls are TRBV7-9 and TRBJ2-7; 9 nucleotides agree with TRBD2. The germline gives CDR1 SEHNR, CDR2 FQNEAQ (reference sequence). The junction had 11 bases not matched to a gene; V was cut back by 5 bases and J by 6 bases. The CDR3 extends over 15 amino acids. The CDR3 DNA reads as TGTGCCAGCAGCAATCCGGGACTAGCCCTCTCCGAGCAGTACTTC. As protein: CASSNPGLALSEQYF.

As to this clonotype: A much larger clone differs from this one at a single base, so this may be a read error. Here the CDR3 omits its conserved ending phenylalanine or tryptophan, so a read error is the likely source. The V gene is TRBV7-8, the J gene TRBJ2-1; maybe TRBD2 (5 bases). Trimming stripped 2 bases from V and 8 bases from J, with 13 bases between. The V gene's germline CDR1 is SGHVS and CDR2 FQNEAQ. This CDR3 spans 14 amino acids. The CDR3 reads CASSLTAGFYEQFL. The CDR3, as DNA: TGTGCCAGCAGCTTAACGGCGGGTTTCTATGAGCAGTTCCTC.

The chain combines TRBV2 with TRBJ2-7; D unclear. The CDR3 length is 11 residues. V was clipped by 8 bases and J by 4 bases, with 9 bases between them. Germline values: CDR1 SNHLY, CDR2 FYNNEI. The CDR3 region is CASAMTYEQYV. CDR3 coding DNA: TGTGCCAGCGCGATGACGTACGAGCAGTACGTC.

The chain has TRBV25-1 and TRBJ2-3; the match to TRBD2 covers 13 bases. The CDR3 runs to 15 residues. Unmatched junction bases numbered 6, after V lost 10 bases and J lost 2 bases. Germline V gene data show CDR1 as MGHDK and CDR2 as SYGVNS. The CDR3 here is CAINGLAGDTDTQYF. The CDR3 DNA follows: TGTGCCATCAATGGACTAGCGGGGGACACAGATACGCAGTATTTT.

This clonotype was detected many times. V gene TRBV20-1 combines with J gene TRBJ2-2; TRBD2 aligns across 8 bases. Germline CDR1 DFQATT, CDR2 SNEGSKA (reference sequence). This CDR3 is 15 amino acids long. V lost 5 bases and J lost 3; bases outside the gene matches: 8. The DNA of the CDR3 is TGCAGTGCTCGGGAGGGGAGCCGGGACACCGGGGAGCTGTTTTTT. This translates into CSAREGSRDTGELFF.

This clonotype was counted many times. This sequence joins TRBV11-3 and TRBJ2-5; D is unresolved. Germline V gene sequence: CDR1 SGHNT, CDR2 YENEEA. This CDR3 contains 13 residues. Trimming took off 1 base at V and 4 bases at J, with 7 bases between the two ends. The CDR3 loop reads CASSLVWGETQYF. The CDR3 coding sequence is TGTGCCAGCAGCTTAGTATGGGGAGAGACCCAGTACTTC.

The chain combines TRBV27 with TRBJ2-2; possibly TRBD2 for D (5 bases). V lost 5 bases to trimming and J lost 5 bases, with 9 bases between them. This CDR3 comprises 13 residues. In germline, CDR1 is MNHEY, CDR2 SMNVEV (reference sequence). CDR3 in amino acids: CASSPTRTGELFF. In nucleotides, the CDR3 is TGTGCCAGCAGTCCAACTAGGACCGGGGAGCTGTTTTTT.

For this clonotype: One junction end disagrees with the germline gene, perhaps due to a read error. The V and J genes are TRBV15 and TRBJ2-3, with D uncertain. This CDR3 has 12 residues. The germline gives CDR1 LNHNV, CDR2 YYDKDF (reference sequence). The DNA of the CDR3 is TGTGCCAGCAGCTTCGGCCCTCATACGCAGTATTTT. It yields the protein CASSFGPHTQYF.

This clonotype was recorded many times. V is TRBV9 and J is TRBJ2-7; D perhaps matches TRBD1 (6 bases). V lost 5 bases and J 2 bases, leaving 11 bases between the germline ends. The germline CDR1 and CDR2 sequences are SGDLS and YYNGEE. This CDR3 has 13 amino acids. This CDR3 reads CASRDSSTYEQYF. The CDR3 nucleotides read TGTGCCAGCAGGGACAGTTCTACCTACGAGCAGTACTTC.

Remarks on this clonotype: An end of the junction differs from the germline gene, which may be a read error. V and J are TRBV7-7 and TRBJ1-1; no clear D gene. The CDR3 runs 13 residues. Germline values: CDR1 SSHAT, CDR2 FNYEAQ (reference sequence). The CDR3 nucleotides read TGTGCTAGCAGCCATCGACGGGACACTGAAGCTTTCTTT. It specifies CASSHRRDTEAFF.

V is TRBV7-9 and J is TRBJ2-3, with 8 bases fitting TRBD1. Unmatched junction bases numbered 13, after V lost 4 bases and J lost 10 bases. The length of the CDR3 is 15 residues. Germline loops: CDR1 SEHNR, CDR2 FQNEAQ (reference sequence). The CDR3 region has the DNA TGTGCCAGCAGCTCAACCAGGGGGCAGAGCGATCCGCAGTATTTT. Translation: CASSSTRGQSDPQYF.

For the CDR3, the DNA is TGCAGCGTGGGATTTGGAGGGGGGGTTGGAGATACGCAGTATTTT. Its translation is CSVGFGGGVGDTQYF. The J gene is TRBJ2-3, the V gene TRBV29-1, with D tentatively TRBD2 (7 bases). The CDR3 is 15 residues long. Germline V gives CDR1 SQVTM, CDR2 ANQGSEA. With 6 bases removed from V and 5 bases from J, the gap between germline ends came to 21 bases.

This clonotype was seen many times. The rearrangement uses TRBV24-1 and TRBJ1-5; no firm D call. Looked up from germline, CDR1 is KGHDR and CDR2 is SFDVKD. The CDR3 runs to 13 residues. Trimming took 5 bases from V and 1 from J, leaving 5 bases between them. CDR3 sequence reads: CATSVGSNQPQHF. CDR3 nucleotide sequence: TGTGCCACCAGTGTGGGGAGCAATCAGCCCCAGCATTTT.

Of note for this clonotype: This may be a read error, as it is one base from a much larger clone. The chain is built from TRBV20-1 and TRBJ2-1; D is ambiguous. The CDR3 loop spans 12 amino acids. Germline V gives CDR1 DFQATT, CDR2 SNEGSKA (reference sequence). For the CDR3, the DNA is TGCAGTGCTAGAGATTGGGCATATGAGCGGTTCTTC. Translation gives CSARDWAYERFF.

This clonotype has at least ten counts. The rearrangement links TRBV7-9 to TRBJ2-5; tentative D call: TRBD2 (5 bases). Germline V CDR1 and CDR2: SEHNR, FQNEAQ (reference sequence). The CDR3 length is 14 residues. Trimming left V 3 bases short and J 0 bases short, with 8 bases between. CDR3 nucleotide sequence: TGTGCCAGCAGCTTCCAGGACTACCAAGAGACCCAGTACTTC. Its translation: CASSFQDYQETQYF. Supplemented by reference TRBV7-9 and TRBJ2-5, the full variable domain reads DTGVSQNPRHKITKRGQNVTFRCDPISEHNRLYWYRQTLGQGPEFLTYFQNEAQLEKSRLLSDRFSAERPKGSFSTLEIQRTEQGDSAMYLCASSFQDYQETQYFGPGTRLLVL.

Many counts were recorded for this clonotype. The chain uses TRBV2 and TRBJ2-7; a possible D gene is TRBD1 (5 bases). The V and J ends lost 7 bases and 1 base respectively, with 14 bases between them. Germline V gene lookup returns CDR1 SNHLY and CDR2 FYNNEI. There are 14 residues in the CDR3. The CDR3 is CASITNRRSYEQYF. The CDR3 DNA is TGTGCCAGCATAACAAACAGGCGATCCTACGAGCAGTACTTC.

This clonotype was seen repeatedly, ten times or more. V gene TRBV9 combines with J gene TRBJ1-2; TRBD1 agrees at 9 bases. The germline gives CDR1 SGDLS, CDR2 YYNGEE. J was trimmed by 3 bases and V by 3 bases; bases with no gene match: 6. The CDR3 loop spans 15 amino acids. The CDR3 coding sequence is TGTGCCAGCAGCGCCTGGACAGGGGCTGACTATGGCTACACCTTC. This sequence encodes CASSAWTGADYGYTF.

The V and J genes are TRBV28 and TRBJ2-7; 9 nucleotides match TRBD1. J was trimmed by 4 bases and V by 5 bases; bases with no gene match: 6. This CDR3 is 14 amino acids long. The germline V gene has CDR1 MDHEN and CDR2 SYDVKM. DNA for the CDR3: TGTGCCAGCAGTGAACAGGGGGCTAGATACGAGCAGTACTTC. Protein product: CASSEQGARYEQYF.

For this clonotype: Here the CDR3 omits its conserved ending phenylalanine or tryptophan, so a read error is the likely source. The chain is built from TRBV15 and TRBJ1-1; 7 bases match TRBD1. Germline V gene data show CDR1 as LNHNV and CDR2 as YYDKDF (reference sequence). The CDR3 has 13 residues. V was clipped by 1 base and J by 8 bases; unmatched bases: 4. This CDR3 is CATSRGQGGEAFS. DNA for the CDR3: TGTGCCACCAGCAGAGGACAGGGAGGGGAAGCTTTCTCT.

V usage is TRBV10-3 and J usage is TRBJ2-7, with TRBD1 matching 11 bases. The CDR3 runs to 14 residues. The V segment lost 7 bases and the J segment 4 bases; nucleotides outside the gene matches: 6. Germline V gene sequence: CDR1 ENHRY, CDR2 SYGVKD. The CDR3 protein is CAIMGGTGGYEQYF. CDR3 nucleotides: TGTGCCATCATGGGCGGGACAGGGGGATACGAGCAGTACTTC.

Of note for this clonotype: The CDR3 does not close with the conserved phenylalanine or tryptophan, likely indicating a read error. The chain joins TRBV20-1 to TRBJ2-7, with D unclear. V lost 5 bases and J lost 1, with 18 bases in between. This CDR3 region has 15 residues. Germline CDR1 DFQATT, CDR2 SNEGSKA (reference sequence). The CDR3 protein is CSALTSDGVSYEQYL. The CDR3 nucleotides are TGCAGTGCTTTAACCTCGGACGGAGTTTCCTACGAGCAGTACCTC.

This clonotype was detected many times. The chain couples TRBV11-3 to TRBJ2-5; 8 nucleotides align to TRBD1. J gave up 5 bases and V 3 bases, and 8 bases lay outside the gene matches. Per the germline V gene, CDR1 is SGHNT and CDR2 is YENEEA. The CDR3 contains 15 residues. The CDR3 spells CASSFGSTGEETQYF. CDR3 DNA: TGTGCCAGCAGCTTCGGCTCGACAGGGGAGGAGACCCAGTACTTC. The full variable domain, rest sourced from reference TRBV11-3 and TRBJ2-5, is EAGVVQSPRYKIIEKKQPVAFWCNPISGHNTLYWYLQNLGQGPELLIRYENEEAVDDSQLPKDRFSAERLKGVDSTLKIQPAELGDSAVYLCASSFGSTGEETQYFGPGTRLLVL.

As to this clonotype: A much more abundant neighbour one base away suggests this may be a read error. J is TRBJ2-2 and V is TRBV5-1, with D unclear. Deletions cut 4 bases from V and 2 bases from J, with 12 bases between. Germline values: CDR1 SGHRS, CDR2 YFSETQ. The CDR3 has 15 residues. CDR3 in amino acids: CASSLPSANTGELFF. CDR3 DNA sequence: TGCGCCAGCAGCCTTCCGTCAGCTAACACCGGGGAGCTGTTTTTT.

The gene calls are TRBV6-5 and TRBJ1-1; 8 nucleotides line up with TRBD1. V was pared by 4 bases and J by 7 bases, with 14 bases of the junction left unmatched. CDR1 is MNHEY and CDR2 is SVGAGI in the germline V gene. The CDR3 has 16 amino acids. The CDR3: CASSSLTGGSEIEAFF. The CDR3 nucleotides are TGTGCCAGCAGTTCCCTAACAGGGGGTAGTGAAATTGAAGCTTTCTTT.

The chain links TRBV29-1 to TRBJ2-1; TRBD2 agrees at 16 bases. V shed 5 bases, J shed 3 bases, and the junction held 13 bases outside the gene matches. Looked up from germline, CDR1 is SQVTM and CDR2 is ANQGSEA. This CDR3 contains 19 residues. For the CDR3, the DNA is TGCAGCGTTCCGCTAAGGGGACTAGCGGGGGGGCCTGTCTACAATGAGCAGTTCTTC. It specifies CSVPLRGLAGGPVYNEQFF.

This clonotype showed up just once. No conserved phenylalanine or tryptophan ends this CDR3, so it is likely a read error. The rearrangement uses TRBV7-8 and TRBJ2-5; D gene uncertain. The CDR3 consists of 15 residues. The V and J ends lost 5 bases and 4 bases respectively, with 17 bases between them. Germline V gene sequence: CDR1 SGHVS, CDR2 FQNEAQ. The CDR3 DNA follows: TGTGCCAGCAGCCAGGACCCCTCGGTGGTAGAGACCCAGTACCTC. Translating it yields CASSQDPSVVETQYL.

There are many counts of this clonotype. This sequence joins TRBV30 and TRBJ2-7; D is unresolved. The CDR3 loop spans 11 amino acids. The germline V gene encodes CDR1 GTSNPN and CDR2 SVGIG (reference sequence). V lost 5 bases and J 1 base, leaving 6 bases between the germline ends. CDR3 DNA: TGTGCCTGGGGCTCTTCCTACGAGCAGTACTTC. Translation gives CAWGSSYEQYF.

V and J are TRBV12-3 or TRBV12-4 and TRBJ2-3; 7 bases fit TRBD2. V gave up 7 bases and J gave up 6 bases; unmatched junction bases: 7. The CDR3 length is 13 residues. For the CDR3, the DNA is TGTGCCAGCACAGGGCAGGGAGGGGATACGCAGTATTTT. It encodes CASTGQGGDTQYF.

This clonotype was seen at least ten times. The chain recombines TRBV4-2 with TRBJ2-7; weak D call: TRBD1 (5 bases). CDR1 is LGHNA, CDR2 YNFKEQ, per germline. V lost 1 base, J lost 5 bases, and 18 bases lay in between. The CDR3 has 16 amino acids. The CDR3: CASSQGTTTARHEQYF. The CDR3 bases are TGTGCCAGCAGCCAAGGGACAACAACCGCCCGCCACGAGCAGTACTTC.

This clonotype was observed a single time. A much larger clone lies a single base off, so this may be a read error. The V gene is TRBV20-1, the J gene TRBJ2-1; D gene unclear. V lost 3 bases to trimming and J lost 4 bases, with 13 bases between them. Germline V lookup: CDR1 DFQATT, CDR2 SNEGSKA (reference sequence). The CDR3 sequence is 14 residues long. The CDR3 sequence is CSASPAWGYNEQFF. As DNA, the CDR3 is TGCAGTGCTAGTCCAGCGTGGGGATACAATGAGCAGTTCTTC.

This clonotype appeared a few times. The chain recombines TRBV12-3 or TRBV12-4 with TRBJ1-1; 8 bases align to TRBD1. The CDR3 has 14 residues. V lost 5 bases, J lost 6 bases, and 8 bases stayed unmatched. The CDR3 loop is CASSTGGREAEAFF. The CDR3 bases are TGTGCCAGCAGTACAGGGGGAAGAGAGGCTGAAGCTTTCTTT.

The V gene is TRBV5-1, the J gene TRBJ1-1; D perhaps matches TRBD1 (6 bases). The germline gives CDR1 SGHRS, CDR2 YFSETQ. The CDR3 contains 14 residues. The ends were cut back, 3 bases at V and 1 base at J, with 10 bases in the middle. DNA for the CDR3: TGCGCCAGCAGCTCAAGGACAGCGAACACTGAAGCTTTCTTT. Its protein product is CASSSRTANTEAFF. Drawing the rest from reference TRBV5-1 and TRBJ1-1, the complete variable domain is KAGVTQTPRYLIKTRGQQVTLSCSPISGHRSVSWYQQTPGQGLQFLFEYFSETQRNKGNFPGRFSGRQFSNSRSEMNVSTLELGDSALYLCASSSRTANTEAFFGQGTRLTVV.